This TCR beta chain was observed in a study of regulatory T cells in long-lasting Graves disease. The time point is: persistent/refractory GD, antithyroid drugs over 5 years with positive TRAb. RNA extracted from PBMCs served as the sequencing template. iRepertoire HTBI primers and Arm-PCR of CDR3 regions built TCR beta libraries. TCRdb called the multiplex PCR reads again in MiXCR, with one record for every CDR3 protein. This table holds hundreds of thousands of distinct CDR3 sequences, under 25% found once. Trimming cost V 4 bases and J 3 bases; bases outside gene matches: 9. Germline CDR1 is MDHEN and CDR2 is SYDVKM. CDR3 length: 16 residues. This clonotype has a count of ten or more. What it binds is not known. Findings of the study overall: Persistent Graves' patients possessed reduced TCR diversity relative to recently diagnosed ones.

Sequencing used peripheral blood mononuclear cells (PBMCs), obtained when the disease was refractory, from a patient treated with antithyroid drugs. The chain is built from TRBV28 and TRBJ1-1; 9 bases line up with TRBD1. The clonotype originates from a female donor with Graves disease. The CDR3: CASSSYRGPQYTEAFF. As DNA, the CDR3 is TGTGCCAGCAGTTCCTACAGGGGGCCGCAATACACTGAAGCTTTCTTT.